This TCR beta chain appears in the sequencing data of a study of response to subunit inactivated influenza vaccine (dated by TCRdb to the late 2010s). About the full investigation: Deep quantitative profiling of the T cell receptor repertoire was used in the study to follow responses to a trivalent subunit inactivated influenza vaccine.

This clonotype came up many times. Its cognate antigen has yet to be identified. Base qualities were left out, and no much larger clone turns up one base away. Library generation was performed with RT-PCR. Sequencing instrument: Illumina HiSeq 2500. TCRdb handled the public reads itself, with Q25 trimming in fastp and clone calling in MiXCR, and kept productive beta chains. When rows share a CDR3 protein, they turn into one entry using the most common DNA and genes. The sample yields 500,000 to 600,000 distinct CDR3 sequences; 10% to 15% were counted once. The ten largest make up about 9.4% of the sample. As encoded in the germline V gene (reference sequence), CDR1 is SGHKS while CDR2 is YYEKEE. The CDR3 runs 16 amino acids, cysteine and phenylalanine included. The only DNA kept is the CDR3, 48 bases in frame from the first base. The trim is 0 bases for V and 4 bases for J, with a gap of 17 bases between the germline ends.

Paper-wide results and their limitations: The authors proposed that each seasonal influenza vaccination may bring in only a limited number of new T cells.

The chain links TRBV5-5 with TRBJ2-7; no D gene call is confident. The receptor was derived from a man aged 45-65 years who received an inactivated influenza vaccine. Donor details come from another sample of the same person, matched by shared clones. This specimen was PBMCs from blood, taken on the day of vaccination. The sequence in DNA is TGTGCCAGCAGCTTGGATTCGGTTGGCAGGCCATACGAGCAGTACTTC. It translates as CASSLDSVGRPYEQYF.